This T cell receptor beta chain was identified during a study of blood T cell repertoires in COVID-19. In the study overall: Donors in the United States, Italy and Spain gave samples during acute or convalescent COVID-19.

V gave up 1 base and J gave up 1 base, with 11 bases separating them. Looked up from germline, CDR1 is SGDLS and CDR2 is YYNGEE. The CDR3 totals 16 residues. Repertoires were generated with immunoSEQ multiplex PCR, while TCRdb's copy carries only in-frame clones and drops some. The sample lists under 500,000 clones, 87% occurring once. Sequences were obtained from PBMCs or T cells enriched from blood (not recorded which). The receptor comes from a woman younger than 30 with acute COVID-19. J is TRBJ2-2 and V is TRBV9; D might be TRBD1 (6 bases). This chain's CDR3 is CASSVNPGVNTGELFF. The CDR3 coding sequence is TGTGCCAGCAGCGTAAACCCAGGGGTGAACACCGGGGAGCTGTTTTTT.